The 23 T cell receptor beta chains presented below share a single source sample, sequenced in a study of metastatic and nonmetastatic thyroid tumors. Prior to thyroid surgery, none of the patients had received any treatment. TCRdb re-clonotyped the PCR reads through MiXCR. The sample lists about 15,000 clones; roughly 33% were seen once. The sample taken for sequencing was tumor tissue. These TCRs come from a female donor with papillary thyroid cancer or a benign thyroid nodule (not recorded which). Some clones in this sample may be carry-over from other donors' samples.

By share, this clone ranks as medium-sized. The chain uses TRBV6-1 and TRBJ1-3; no definite D call. CDR1 and CDR2 (germline): MNHNS, SASEGT. This CDR3 has 14 residues. Trimming shortened V by 4 bases and J by 0 bases, and 7 bases separated the two germline ends. CDR3 DNA: TGTGCCAGCAGTGTAGCCCCCTCTGGAAACACCATATATTTT. It is translated as CASSVAPSGNTIYF.

This clone was seen repeatedly, ten times or more. This chain joins TRBV30 and TRBJ2-5; TRBD2 agrees at 12 bases. V shed 7 bases, J shed 4 bases, and the junction held 28 bases outside the gene matches. This CDR3 contains 21 residues. Germline V gene data show CDR1 as GTSNPN and CDR2 as SVGIG (reference sequence). DNA for the CDR3: TGTGCCTCGAACTGGTTGCGGACTAGCGGGATTGTGAGGCAACGTGCAGAGACCCAGTACTTC. This codes for CASNWLRTSGIVRQRAETQYF. Looking up the rest from reference TRBV30 and TRBJ2-5 gives the full variable domain: SQTIHQWPATLVQPVGSPLSLECTVEGTSNPNLYWYRQAAGRGLQLLFYSVGIGQISSEVPQNLSASRPQDRQFILSSKKLLLSDSGFYLCASNWLRTSGIVRQRAETQYFGPGTRLLVL.

This clone is medium-sized (0.01 to 0.1%) in the sample. The chain employs TRBV28 and TRBJ1-1, with a possible D match to TRBD1 (6 bases). This CDR3 comprises 14 residues. Deletions cut 1 base from V and 5 bases from J, with 11 bases between. The germline CDR1 and CDR2 sequences are MDHEN and SYDVKM. The CDR3 sequence is CASSLSTGKTEAFF. CDR3 nucleotides: TGTGCCAGCAGTTTATCAACAGGGAAGACTGAAGCTTTCTTT.

This clone was counted between two and nine times. The chain joins TRBV28 to TRBJ1-1; D ambiguous. The CDR3 consists of 12 residues. Germline V gene lookup returns CDR1 MDHEN and CDR2 SYDVKM. The ends were cut back, 3 bases at V and 4 bases at J, with 6 bases in the middle. The CDR3 nucleotides read TGTGCCAGCAGTTTGGTTCTCACTGAAGCTTTCTTT. It specifies CASSLVLTEAFF.

Ten or more counts support this clone. This chain connects TRBV5-4 to TRBJ1-1; 11 bases align to TRBD1. The CDR3 totals 15 residues. CDR1 and CDR2 from the germline V gene are SGHNT and YYREEE (reference sequence). Trimming at V came to 4 bases and at J to 1 base, leaving 3 bases not matched to a gene. Here the CDR3 DNA reads TGTGCCAGCAGCCTCGGGACAGGGGGGAACACTGAAGCTTTCTTT. Protein product: CASSLGTGGNTEAFF. Using reference TRBV5-4 and TRBJ1-1 for the parts outside the CDR3, the full variable domain is ETGVTQSPTHLIKTRGQQVTLRCSSQSGHNTVSWYQQALGQGPQFIFQYYREEENGRGNFPPRFSGLQFPNYSSELNVNALELDDSALYLCASSLGTGGNTEAFFGQGTRLTVV.

This clone was observed a few times. The V call is TRBV2, the J call TRBJ2-7; D gene unclear. Germline V gene sequence: CDR1 SNHLY, CDR2 FYNNEI. The CDR3 spans 11 residues. Trimming pared 1 base from V and 3 bases from J, leaving 1 base between. This CDR3 is CASSEGYEQYF. The CDR3 bases are TGTGCCAGCAGTGAAGGCTACGAGCAGTACTTC.

This chain uses TRBV20-1 with TRBJ1-2; D possibly corresponds to TRBD1 (6 bases). Trimming removed 4 bases at V and 6 bases at J, with 15 bases between. The CDR3 totals 13 residues. Germline assignment: CDR1 DFQATT and CDR2 SNEGSKA (reference sequence). The CDR3 spells CSATSQGPNGYTF. CDR3 bases: TGCAGTGCTACCTCACAGGGTCCCAATGGCTACACCTTC.

This chain joins TRBV11-3 and TRBJ2-7, with D maybe TRBD2 (6 bases). The V gene's germline CDR1 is SGHNT and CDR2 YENEEA. The CDR3 consists of 14 residues. Trimming cost V 5 bases and J 0 bases, with 11 bases left between them. The CDR3 loop reads CASSRPGSSYEQYF. CDR3 sequence (DNA): TGTGCCAGCAGCCGACCCGGGAGCTCCTACGAGCAGTACTTC.

Comment on this clone: The germline gene is not matched at one end of the junction; a read error may be the cause. V gene TRBV28 combines with J gene TRBJ1-5; maybe TRBD1 (5 bases). The CDR3 length is 15 residues. Germline CDR1 is MDHEN and CDR2 is SYDVKM. The CDR3 region has the DNA TGTGCCAGCAGTTGGAGAGGGGCAGGTAATCAGACCCAGCATTTT. It is translated as CASSWRGAGNQTQHF.

This chain joins TRBV11-2 and TRBJ2-7; D possibly corresponds to TRBD1 (6 bases). The germline V gene has CDR1 SGHAT and CDR2 FQNNGV. Trimming shortened V by 4 bases and J by 2 bases, and 18 bases separated the two germline ends. The CDR3 covers 16 residues. CDR3 DNA: TGTGCCAGCAGCTCATCCCCCGGGACACCCCCCTACGAGCAGTACTTC. Its protein product is CASSSSPGTPPYEQYF.

The table lists this clone with a few counts. This clone may be a read error of a much larger clone one base away. The final CDR3 position lacks the conserved phenylalanine or tryptophan, pointing to a likely read error. The genes are TRBV7-9 and TRBJ1-1; 8 bases are a match to TRBD1. Germline lookup yields CDR1 SEHNR and CDR2 FQNEAQ (reference sequence). Unmatched junction bases numbered 5, after V lost 6 bases and J lost 5 bases. This CDR3 is 13 amino acids long. The CDR3 nucleotides read TGTGCCAGCAGACCCACAGGGGGGACTGAAGCTTTCCTT. Its translation: CASRPTGGTEAFL.

V and J are TRBV11-2 and TRBJ2-1, with TRBD2 identical over 8 bases. Germline-derived CDR1 and CDR2 are SGHAT and FQNNGV. The CDR3 is 15 residues long. V trimming: 5 bases; J trimming: 7 bases; junction bases outside the gene matches: 10. The CDR3 spells CASSPGHGGGNEQFF. The CDR3 DNA follows: TGTGCCAGCAGCCCCGGCCACGGGGGGGGAAATGAGCAGTTCTTC.

This clone was counted between two and nine times. The chain has TRBV3-1 and TRBJ2-3, with D unresolved. V was cut by 8 bases and J by 6 bases, with 9 bases left in between. This CDR3 has 11 amino acids. CDR1 and CDR2 from the germline V gene are LGHDT and YNNKEL (reference sequence). The CDR3 nucleotides read TGTGCCAGCGGCAAAAGTGATACGCAGTATTTT. Its protein is CASGKSDTQYF.

About this clone: Other DNA sequences within the sample encode an identical CDR3. The gene calls are TRBV11-2 and TRBJ2-7; D uncertain. V was cut by 1 base and J by 2 bases, with 9 bases left in between. Germline V gene sequence: CDR1 SGHAT, CDR2 FQNNGV. The CDR3 is 14 amino acids. CDR3 coding DNA: TGTGCCAGCAGCTTAGGCTCCAGCGCCTACGAGCAGTACTTC. This codes for CASSLGSSAYEQYF.

Notes on this clone: The CDR3 ends on some other residue instead of the conserved phenylalanine or tryptophan, so this is likely a read error. The chain employs TRBV6-1 and TRBJ2-5; 7 positions agree with TRBD2. In germline, CDR1 is MNHNS, CDR2 SASEGT. J lost 1 base, V lost 3 bases, and 5 bases had no gene match. The CDR3 contains 15 residues. The CDR3 loop is CASSDLSGTQETQYL. The CDR3 DNA follows: TGTGCCAGCAGTGATCTCAGCGGGACCCAAGAGACCCAGTACCTC.

The chain combines TRBV28 with TRBJ2-7; 8 positions agree with TRBD1. Unmatched junction bases numbered 8, after V lost 5 bases and J lost 2 bases. The CDR3 is 15 residues long. Looked up from germline, CDR1 is MDHEN and CDR2 is SYDVKM. The CDR3 loop reads CASSADRGRTYEQYF. CDR3 sequence (DNA): TGTGCCAGCAGTGCTGACAGGGGCCGTACCTACGAGCAGTACTTC.

The gene calls are TRBV18 and TRBJ1-4; TRBD1 might be the D (5 bases). V was shortened by 2 bases and J by 6 bases, with 10 bases between the two germline ends. Germline CDR1 reads KGHSH; CDR2 reads LQKENI. This CDR3 is 14 amino acids long. The CDR3 DNA reads TGTGCCAGCTCACCAGGGACGACGGATGAAAAACTGTTTTTT. It codes for CASSPGTTDEKLFF.

V and J are TRBV20-1 and TRBJ2-2; no firm D call. In germline, CDR1 is DFQATT, CDR2 SNEGSKA (reference sequence). V dropped 5 bases and J dropped 2 bases, with 15 bases sitting between them. This CDR3 contains 15 residues. CDR3 sequence (DNA): TGCAGTGCTTCTAGTGAGCCCGGAAACACCGGGGAGCTGTTTTTT. This translates into CSASSEPGNTGELFF.

The chain employs TRBV11-2 and TRBJ1-5, with no clear D. CDR1 is SGHAT, CDR2 FQNNGV, per germline. The CDR3 has 13 residues. Trimming pared 3 bases from V and 2 bases from J, leaving 5 bases between. CDR3 coding DNA: TGTGCCAGCAGCTTCCAGGGCAATCAGCCCCAGCATTTT. Translating gives CASSFQGNQPQHF. The full variable domain, in which reference TRBV11-2 and TRBJ1-5 provide the parts outside the CDR3, is EAGVAQSPRYKIIEKRQSVAFWCNPISGHATLYWYQQILGQGPKLLIQFQNNGVVDDSQLPKDRFSAERLKGVDSTLKIQPAKLEDSAVYLCASSFQGNQPQHFGDGTRLSIL.

By sample share, this clone is medium-sized. The chain is built from TRBV6-5 and TRBJ2-7, with 9 bases fitting TRBD2. V shed 2 bases, J shed 7 bases, and the junction held 9 bases outside the gene matches. This CDR3 has 15 residues. The germline V gene encodes CDR1 MNHEY and CDR2 SVGAGI. This CDR3 reads CASSYGVAGVYEQYF. CDR3 nucleotides: TGTGCCAGCAGTTACGGGGTAGCGGGAGTATATGAGCAGTACTTC.

The gene calls are TRBV7-2 and TRBJ1-1, with a possible D match to TRBD1 (6 bases). The CDR3 extends over 15 amino acids. Germline lookup yields CDR1 SGHTA and CDR2 FQGNSA. V gave up 1 base and J gave up 5 bases, with 14 bases separating them. CDR3 amino acids: CASSLGGAGETEAFF. In nucleotides, the CDR3 is TGTGCCAGCAGCTTAGGGGGGGCAGGGGAGACTGAAGCTTTCTTT.

In regard to this clone: An end of the junction does not agree with germline; a read error may underlie this. The chain recombines TRBV9 with TRBJ2-3, with 8 bases matching TRBD1. Germline loops: CDR1 SGDLS, CDR2 YYNGEE. The CDR3 is made up of 15 amino acids. The CDR3 reads CASSHRDRSTDTHYF. DNA for the CDR3: TGTGCCAGCAGCCACCGGGACAGGAGCACAGACACGCATTATTTT.

In this sample, this clone turned up many times. The chain uses TRBV10-2 and TRBJ2-5; D assignment may be TRBD1 or TRBD2 (6 bases each). This CDR3 comprises 15 residues. CDR1 is WSHSY and CDR2 is SAAADI in the germline V gene. V shed 0 bases and J shed 5 bases, with 13 bases lying between them. The CDR3 sequence: CASSESELGGETQYF. CDR3 nucleotide sequence: TGCGCCAGCAGTGAGTCGGAACTAGGGGGGGAGACCCAGTACTTC.